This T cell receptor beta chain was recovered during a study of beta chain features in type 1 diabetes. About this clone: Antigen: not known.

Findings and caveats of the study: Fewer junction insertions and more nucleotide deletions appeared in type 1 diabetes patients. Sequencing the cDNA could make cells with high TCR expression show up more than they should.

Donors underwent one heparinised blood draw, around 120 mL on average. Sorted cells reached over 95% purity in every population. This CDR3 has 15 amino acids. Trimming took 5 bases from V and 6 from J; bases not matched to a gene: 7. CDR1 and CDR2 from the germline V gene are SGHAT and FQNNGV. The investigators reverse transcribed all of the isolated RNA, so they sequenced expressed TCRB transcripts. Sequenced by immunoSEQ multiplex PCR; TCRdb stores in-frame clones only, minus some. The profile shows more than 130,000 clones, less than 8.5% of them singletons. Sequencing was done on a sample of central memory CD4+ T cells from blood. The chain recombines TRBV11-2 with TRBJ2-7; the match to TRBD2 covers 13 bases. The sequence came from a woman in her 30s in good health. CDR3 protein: CASSTWTSGSSEQYF. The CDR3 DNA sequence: TGTGCCAGCAGCACTTGGACTAGCGGGAGCAGCGAGCAGTACTTC.